This TCR beta chain derives from a study of blood T cells in healthy people across ages (dated by TCRdb to between 2014 and 2017). With regard to the full study: In model experiments, template switching captured about one uniquely barcoded TCR beta cDNA molecule for every two T cells. Using deep sequencing normalized with unique cDNA molecular identifiers, the study measured how TCR beta repertoire diversity changes with age. The donors were split into four age groups: young (average around 15 years), middle-aged (about 40), aged (more than 60) and long-lived (over 80). To avoid experimental bias, donors of different ages were randomly spread across the sequencing lanes. For two donors (one aged 18 to 30 and one aged 80 or older), the study analyzed two additional independent replicas of 1 million unique cDNA reads from the same blood draw.

The method was 5' RACE. The sequencing machine was an Illumina HiSeq 2500. The second PCR ran for roughly 7 to 12 cycles and used a J-beta primer mix along with a sample-barcoded 5' primer. A unique molecular identifier was introduced onto each TCR beta cDNA molecule by a template-switch 5' adaptor carrying 12 random nucleotides. At least 2.5 million CDR3-containing paired-end reads were obtained from each sample. First-strand cDNA synthesis was performed from all RNA using the Mint cDNA synthesis kit, with priming by a TRBC-specific oligonucleotide. Following uracil-DNA glycosylase treatment, all cDNA underwent a first 18-cycle PCR with the universal primers M1SS and BC2_uni_R. The authors processed their data as follows. Normalization of each sample was performed by random selection of 1 million high-quality reads, each carrying a distinct molecular identifier. Instead of being binned into consensus sequences, reads with shared molecular identifiers were discarded. MiTCR, run with a Q25 quality threshold and the strictest error-elimination algorithm, handled CDR3 identification, clonotype clustering and error correction. A nonparametric unseen species model using Euler transformation provided a lower-bound estimate of total TCR beta diversity. The public reads were run again by TCRdb, first through fastp at Q25 and then through MiXCR, and only productive beta chains were kept. Duplicate CDR3 protein sequences are folded into a single record with the most common DNA and genes. TCRdb, not the authors, supplied the V and J calls. The sample has some 860,000 distinct CDR3 sequences on record, roughly three fifths of them singletons. In total, the top ten clones hold about 26% of the sample.

The germline V gene supplies CDR1 SGHTA and CDR2 FQGNSA. Trimming costs V 6 bases and J 2 bases, and their ends lie 7 bases apart. Reading from cysteine to phenylalanine, the CDR3 counts 12 amino acids. Only the CDR3 part of the read is kept: 36 bases, read in frame from the first base. Broader findings and caveats from the paper: Because profiling used bulk unsorted PBMCs, naive and antigen-experienced compartments could not be compared conclusively. Because the CMV infection status of the donors was unknown, age-related changes in expanded clonotypes may potentially have been confounded. The long-lived group showed more naive CD4+ T cells, fewer expanded clones and increased TCR diversity than the aged group, suggesting age selection. Observed TCR beta diversity correlated strongly with the percentage of naive T cells measured by flow cytometry. Observed TCR beta diversity per million T cells fell roughly linearly with age, and a significant reduction was already apparent by age roughly 40. Total diversity estimates from one million sequenced T cells were considered lower bounds and underestimates.

Systemically healthy Caucasian individuals from Russia, about 38 in total and aged about 6 to 100 years, were included as donors. Each donor gave ten milliliters of peripheral blood, drawn into EDTA-treated Vacutainer tubes. Ficoll-Paque density-gradient centrifugation was used to isolate PBMCs, with at least 7 million obtained per sample. Trizol reagent was used to extract total RNA from PBMCs, with at least 5 micrograms per sample. For every donor, an aliquot of PBMCs went through flow cytometry to measure the percentages of naive CD45RAhigh/CD27high T cells. Note on this clonotype: This receptor's antigen is unknown. No per-base quality is available; no much larger clone lies one base away.

The sequence derives from a man in his forties in good health. Source material: blood. Recombination linked TRBV7-2 to TRBJ1-1; a confident D gene designation cannot be given. CDR3 sequence: CASRRFNTEAFF. The bases read TGTGCCAGCAGGCGTTTTAACACTGAAGCTTTCTTT.